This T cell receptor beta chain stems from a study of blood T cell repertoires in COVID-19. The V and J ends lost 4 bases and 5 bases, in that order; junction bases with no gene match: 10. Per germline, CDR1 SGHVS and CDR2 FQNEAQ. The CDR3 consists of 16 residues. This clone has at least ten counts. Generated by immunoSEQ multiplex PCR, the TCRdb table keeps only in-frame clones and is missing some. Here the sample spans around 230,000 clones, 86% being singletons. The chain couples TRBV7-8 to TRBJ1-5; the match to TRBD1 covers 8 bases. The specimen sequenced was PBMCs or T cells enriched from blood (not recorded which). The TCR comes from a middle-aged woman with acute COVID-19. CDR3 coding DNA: TGTGCCAGCAGCTCCGACCTAGGACAGGGATATCAGCCCCAGCATTTT. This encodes CASSSDLGQGYQPQHF.